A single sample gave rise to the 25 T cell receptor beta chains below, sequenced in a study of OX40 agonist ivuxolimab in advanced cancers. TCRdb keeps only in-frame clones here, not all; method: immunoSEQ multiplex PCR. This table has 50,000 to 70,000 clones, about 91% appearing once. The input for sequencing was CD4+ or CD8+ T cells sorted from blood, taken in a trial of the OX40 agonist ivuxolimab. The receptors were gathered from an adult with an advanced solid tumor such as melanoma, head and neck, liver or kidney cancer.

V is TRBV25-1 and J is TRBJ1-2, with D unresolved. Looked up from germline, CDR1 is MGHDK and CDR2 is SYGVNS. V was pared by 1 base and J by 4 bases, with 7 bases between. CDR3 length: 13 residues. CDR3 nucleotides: TGTGCCAGCAGTGAATCAGTGGTCTATGGCTACACCTTC. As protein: CASSESVVYGYTF.

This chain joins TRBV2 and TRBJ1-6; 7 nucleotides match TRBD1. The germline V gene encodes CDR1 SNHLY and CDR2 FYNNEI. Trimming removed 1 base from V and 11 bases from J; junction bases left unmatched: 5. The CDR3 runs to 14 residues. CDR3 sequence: CASSEEGGSTPLHF. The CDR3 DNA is TGTGCCAGCAGTGAAGAAGGGGGCTCGACACCCCTCCACTTT.

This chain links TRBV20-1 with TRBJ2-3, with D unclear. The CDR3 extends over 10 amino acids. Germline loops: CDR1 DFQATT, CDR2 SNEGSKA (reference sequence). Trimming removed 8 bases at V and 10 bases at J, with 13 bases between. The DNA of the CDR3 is TGCAGTCTCCGTCGAGAAGCGCAGTATTTT. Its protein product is CSLRREAQYF.

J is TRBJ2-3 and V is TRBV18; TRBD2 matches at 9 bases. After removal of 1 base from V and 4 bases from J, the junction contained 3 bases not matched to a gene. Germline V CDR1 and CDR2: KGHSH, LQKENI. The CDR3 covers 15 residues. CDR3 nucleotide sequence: TGTGCCAGCTCACCACTAGCGGGGGCAGCAGATACGCAGTATTTT. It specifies CASSPLAGAADTQYF.

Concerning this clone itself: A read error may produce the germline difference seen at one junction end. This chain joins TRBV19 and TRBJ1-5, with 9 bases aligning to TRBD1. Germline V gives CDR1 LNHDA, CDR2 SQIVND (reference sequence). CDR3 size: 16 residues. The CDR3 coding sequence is TGTGCCAGTAGTATCGGACAGGGGCGGGACAATCGGCCCCAGCATTTT. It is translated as CASSIGQGRDNRPQHF.

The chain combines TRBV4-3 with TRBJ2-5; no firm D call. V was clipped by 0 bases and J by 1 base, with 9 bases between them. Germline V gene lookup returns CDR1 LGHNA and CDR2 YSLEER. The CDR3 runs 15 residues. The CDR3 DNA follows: TGCGCCAGCAGCCAAGAGCCTTTCGCCCAAGAGACCCAGTACTTC. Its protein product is CASSQEPFAQETQYF.

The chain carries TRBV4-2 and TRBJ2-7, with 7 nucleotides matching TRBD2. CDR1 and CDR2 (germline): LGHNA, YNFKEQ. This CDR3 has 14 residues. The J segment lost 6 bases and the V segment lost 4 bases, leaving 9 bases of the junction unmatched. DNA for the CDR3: TGTGCCAGCAGCCGGGAGGGATCTTTCCGCGAGCAGTACTTC. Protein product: CASSREGSFREQYF.

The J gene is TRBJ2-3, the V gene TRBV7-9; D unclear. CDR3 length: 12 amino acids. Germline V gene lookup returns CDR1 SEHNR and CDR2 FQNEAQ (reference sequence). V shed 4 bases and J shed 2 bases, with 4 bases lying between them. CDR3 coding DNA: TGTGCCAGCAGCTCAAACACAGATACGCAGTATTTT. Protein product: CASSSNTDTQYF.

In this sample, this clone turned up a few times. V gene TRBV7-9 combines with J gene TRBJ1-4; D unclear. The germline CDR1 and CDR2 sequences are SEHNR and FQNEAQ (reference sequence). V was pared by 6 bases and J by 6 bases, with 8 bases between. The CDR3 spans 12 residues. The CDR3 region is CASRSVDEKLFF. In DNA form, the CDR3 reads TGTGCCAGCAGGTCCGTTGATGAAAAACTGTTTTTT.

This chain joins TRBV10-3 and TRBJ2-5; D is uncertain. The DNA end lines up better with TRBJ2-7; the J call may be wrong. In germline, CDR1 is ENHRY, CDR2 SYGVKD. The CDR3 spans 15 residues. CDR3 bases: TGTGCCATCAGTGAGTCTATAGCCCCGGCCTACGAGCAGTACTTC. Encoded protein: CAISESIAPAYEQYF.

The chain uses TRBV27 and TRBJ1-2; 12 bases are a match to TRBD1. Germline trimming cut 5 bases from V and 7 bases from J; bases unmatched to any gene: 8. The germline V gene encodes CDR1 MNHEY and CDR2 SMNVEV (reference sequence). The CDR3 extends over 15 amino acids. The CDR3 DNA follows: TGTGCCAGCAGTCCATATGGGACAGGGGGCAGTGGCTACACCTTC. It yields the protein CASSPYGTGGSGYTF.

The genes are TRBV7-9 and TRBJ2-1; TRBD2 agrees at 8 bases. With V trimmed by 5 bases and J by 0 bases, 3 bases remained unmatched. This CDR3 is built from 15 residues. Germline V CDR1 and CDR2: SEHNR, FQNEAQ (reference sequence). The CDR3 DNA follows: TGTGCCAGCAGCCCCAGCGGGAGCTCCTACAATGAGCAGTTCTTC. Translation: CASSPSGSSYNEQFF.

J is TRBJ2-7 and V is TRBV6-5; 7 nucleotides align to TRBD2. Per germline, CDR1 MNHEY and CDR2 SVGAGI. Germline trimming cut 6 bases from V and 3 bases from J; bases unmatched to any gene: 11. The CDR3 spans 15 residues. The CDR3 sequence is CASRRSGTMNYEQYF. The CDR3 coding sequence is TGTGCCAGCAGGAGATCCGGGACTATGAACTACGAGCAGTACTTC.

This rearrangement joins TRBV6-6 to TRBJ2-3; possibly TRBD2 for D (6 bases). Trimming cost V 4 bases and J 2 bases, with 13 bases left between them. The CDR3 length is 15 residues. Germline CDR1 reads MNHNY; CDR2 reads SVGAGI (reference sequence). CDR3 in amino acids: CASSWGLQFTDTQYF. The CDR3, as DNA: TGTGCCAGCAGTTGGGGACTCCAGTTCACAGATACGCAGTATTTT.

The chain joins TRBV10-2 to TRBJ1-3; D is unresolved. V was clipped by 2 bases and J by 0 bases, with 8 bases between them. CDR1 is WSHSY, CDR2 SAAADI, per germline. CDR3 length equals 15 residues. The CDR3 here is CASSEQVGSGNTIYF. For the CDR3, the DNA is TGCGCCAGCAGTGAGCAAGTTGGCTCTGGAAACACCATATATTTT.

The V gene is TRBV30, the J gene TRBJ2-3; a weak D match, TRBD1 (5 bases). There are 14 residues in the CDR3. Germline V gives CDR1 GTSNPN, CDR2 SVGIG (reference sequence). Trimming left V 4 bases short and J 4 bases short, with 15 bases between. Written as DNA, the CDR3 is TGTGCCTGGATAACGCAGGGTGGAGCAGATACGCAGTATTTT. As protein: CAWITQGGADTQYF. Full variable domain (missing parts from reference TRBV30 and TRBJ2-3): SQTIHQWPATLVQPVGSPLSLECTVEGTSNPNLYWYRQAAGRGLQLLFYSVGIGQISSEVPQNLSASRPQDRQFILSSKKLLLSDSGFYLCAWITQGGADTQYFGPGTRLTVL.

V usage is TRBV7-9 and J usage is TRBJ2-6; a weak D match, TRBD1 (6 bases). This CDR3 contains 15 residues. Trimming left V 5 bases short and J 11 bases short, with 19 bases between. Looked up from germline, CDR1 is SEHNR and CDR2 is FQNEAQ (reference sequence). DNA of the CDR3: TGTGCCAGCAGCCCTACCCAGACAGGCCCCCACGTCCTGACTTTC. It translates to CASSPTQTGPHVLTF.

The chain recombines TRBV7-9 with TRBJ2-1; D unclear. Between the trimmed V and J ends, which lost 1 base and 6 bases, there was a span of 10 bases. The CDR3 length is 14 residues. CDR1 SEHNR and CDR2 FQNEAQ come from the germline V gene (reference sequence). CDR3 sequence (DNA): TGTGCCAGCAGCTTAGGGTTCACGGGCAATGAGCAGTTCTTC. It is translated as CASSLGFTGNEQFF.

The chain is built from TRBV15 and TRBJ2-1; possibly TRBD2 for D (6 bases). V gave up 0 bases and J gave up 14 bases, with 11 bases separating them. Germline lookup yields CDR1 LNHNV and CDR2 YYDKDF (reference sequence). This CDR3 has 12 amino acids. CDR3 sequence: CATSRDGRREFF. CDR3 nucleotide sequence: TGTGCCACCAGCAGAGATGGTAGGAGGGAGTTCTTC.

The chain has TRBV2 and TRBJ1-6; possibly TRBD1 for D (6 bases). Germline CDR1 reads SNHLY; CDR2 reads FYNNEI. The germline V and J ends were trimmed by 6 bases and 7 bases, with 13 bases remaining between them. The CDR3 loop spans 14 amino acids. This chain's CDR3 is CASRRQGPNSPLHF. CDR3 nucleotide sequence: TGTGCCAGCAGGCGTCAGGGGCCCAATTCACCCCTCCACTTT.

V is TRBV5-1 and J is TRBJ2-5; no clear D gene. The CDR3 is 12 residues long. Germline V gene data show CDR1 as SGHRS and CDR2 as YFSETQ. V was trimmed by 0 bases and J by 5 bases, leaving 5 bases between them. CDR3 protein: CASSLESETQYF. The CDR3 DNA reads TGCGCCAGCAGCTTGGAGTCGGAGACCCAGTACTTC.

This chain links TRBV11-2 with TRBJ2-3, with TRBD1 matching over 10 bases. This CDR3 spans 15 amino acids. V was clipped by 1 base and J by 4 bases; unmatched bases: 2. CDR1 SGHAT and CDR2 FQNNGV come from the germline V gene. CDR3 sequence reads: CASSLGGQGADTQYF. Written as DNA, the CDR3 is TGTGCCAGCAGCTTAGGAGGACAGGGGGCAGATACGCAGTATTTT.

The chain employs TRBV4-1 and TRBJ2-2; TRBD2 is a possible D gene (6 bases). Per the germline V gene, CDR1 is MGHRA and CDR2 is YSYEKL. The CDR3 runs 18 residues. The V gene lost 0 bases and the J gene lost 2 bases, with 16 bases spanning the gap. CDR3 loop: CASSQEIQLAFNTGELFF. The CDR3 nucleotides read TGCGCCAGCAGCCAAGAAATTCAACTAGCTTTCAACACCGGGGAGCTGTTTTTT.

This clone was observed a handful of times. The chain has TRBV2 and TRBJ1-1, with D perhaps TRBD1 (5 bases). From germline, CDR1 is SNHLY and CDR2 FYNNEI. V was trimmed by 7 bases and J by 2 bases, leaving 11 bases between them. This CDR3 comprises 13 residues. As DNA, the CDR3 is TGTGCCAGCAACACTCAGGGAAACACTGAAGCTTTCTTT. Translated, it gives CASNTQGNTEAFF.

CDR3 nucleotide sequence: TGTGCCAGCAGCTTACAGCAGGTTGCAACTAATGAAAAACTGTTTTTT. Translation gives CASSLQQVATNEKLFF. The chain couples TRBV7-8 to TRBJ1-4; D not resolved. Between the trimmed V and J ends, which lost 2 bases and 0 bases, there was a span of 10 bases. CDR1 SGHVS and CDR2 FQNEAQ come from the germline V gene. The CDR3 has 16 amino acids. Looking up the rest from reference TRBV7-8 and TRBJ1-4 gives the full variable domain: GAGVSQSPRYKVAKRGQDVALRCDPISGHVSLFWYQQALGQGPEFLTYFQNEAQLDKSGLPSDRFFAERPEGSVSTLKIQRTQQEDSAVYLCASSLQQVATNEKLFFGSGTQLSVL.